This TCR beta chain was documented in a study of T-cell memory formation after mild COVID-19. Study outcomes and limitations: Researchers report contracting CD4+ clones mostly in CM and EM, with CD8+ clones in EMRA.

In its sample, this clonotype was seen a few times. Its specificity is not known. Trimming pared 3 bases from V and 7 bases from J, leaving 9 bases between. This CDR3 contains 13 residues. One entry per CDR3 protein results from TCRdb running MiXCR on the 5' RACE reads. The repertoire consists of 150,000 or so distinct CDR3 sequences, with 14% occurring once and the leading ten covering roughly 14%. The origin of this receptor is an adult woman who had mild COVID-19 (a few samples of this study predate the infection). Cell type and time point are not known. V usage is TRBV12-3 or TRBV12-4 and J usage is TRBJ2-2; D unresolved. The sample taken for sequencing was PBMCs or a T cell subset sorted from them (not recorded which). The CDR3 region has the DNA TGTGCCAGCAGTTTCCTTGGTGGCGGGGAGCTGTTTTTT. Protein: CASSFLGGGELFF.